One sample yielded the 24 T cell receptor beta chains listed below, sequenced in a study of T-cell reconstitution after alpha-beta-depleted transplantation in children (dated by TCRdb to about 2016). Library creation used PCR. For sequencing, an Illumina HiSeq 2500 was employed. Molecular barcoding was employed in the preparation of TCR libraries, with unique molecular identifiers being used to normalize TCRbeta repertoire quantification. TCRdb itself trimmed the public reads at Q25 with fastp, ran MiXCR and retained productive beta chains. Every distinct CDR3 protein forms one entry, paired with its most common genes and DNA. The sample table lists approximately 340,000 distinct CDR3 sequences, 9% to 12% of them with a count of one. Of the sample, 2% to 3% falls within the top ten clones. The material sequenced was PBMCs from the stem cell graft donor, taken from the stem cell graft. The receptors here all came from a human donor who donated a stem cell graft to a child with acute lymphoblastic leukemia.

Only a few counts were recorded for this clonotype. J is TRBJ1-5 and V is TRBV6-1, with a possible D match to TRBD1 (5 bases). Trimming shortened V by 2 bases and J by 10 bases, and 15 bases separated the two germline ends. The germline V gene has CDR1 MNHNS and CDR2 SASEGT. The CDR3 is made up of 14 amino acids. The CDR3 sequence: CASSETGGTGPQHF. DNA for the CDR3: TGTGCCAGCAGTGAAACGGGGGGGACTGGTCCCCAGCATTTT.

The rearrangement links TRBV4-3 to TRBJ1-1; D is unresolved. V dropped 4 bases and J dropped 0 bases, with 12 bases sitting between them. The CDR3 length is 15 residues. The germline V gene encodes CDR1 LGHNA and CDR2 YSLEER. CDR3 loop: CASSLGLSMNTEAFF. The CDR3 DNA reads TGCGCCAGCAGCCTGGGTTTGAGCATGAACACTGAAGCTTTCTTT.

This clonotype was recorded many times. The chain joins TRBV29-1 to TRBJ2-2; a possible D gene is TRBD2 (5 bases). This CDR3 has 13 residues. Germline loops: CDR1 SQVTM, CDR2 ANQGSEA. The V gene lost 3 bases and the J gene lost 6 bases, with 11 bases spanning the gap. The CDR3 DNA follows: TGCAGCGTTGACTCTGCCGGGGCCGGGGAGCTGTTTTTT. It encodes CSVDSAGAGELFF.

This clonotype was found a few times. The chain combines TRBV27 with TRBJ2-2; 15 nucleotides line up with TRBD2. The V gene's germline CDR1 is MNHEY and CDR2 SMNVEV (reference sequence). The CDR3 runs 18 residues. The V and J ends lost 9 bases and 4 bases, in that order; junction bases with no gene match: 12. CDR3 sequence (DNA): TGTGCCAGGGGATCTGGACTAGCGGGAGGGCCGTGCACCGGGGAGCTGTTTTTT. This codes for CARGSGLAGGPCTGELFF.

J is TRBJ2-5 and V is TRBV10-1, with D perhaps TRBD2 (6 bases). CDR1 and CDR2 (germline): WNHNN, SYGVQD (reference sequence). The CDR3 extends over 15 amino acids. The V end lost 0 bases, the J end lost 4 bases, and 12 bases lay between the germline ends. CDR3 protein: CASSESVPAGETQYF. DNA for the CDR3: TGCGCCAGCAGTGAGTCGGTTCCAGCGGGAGAGACCCAGTACTTC.

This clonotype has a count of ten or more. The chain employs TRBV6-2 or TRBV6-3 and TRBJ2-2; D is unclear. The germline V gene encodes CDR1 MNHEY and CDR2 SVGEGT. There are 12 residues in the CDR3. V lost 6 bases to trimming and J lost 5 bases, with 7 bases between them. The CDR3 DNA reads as TGTGCCAGCAGGCGTGGGACCGGGGAGCTGTTTTTT. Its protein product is CASRRGTGELFF.

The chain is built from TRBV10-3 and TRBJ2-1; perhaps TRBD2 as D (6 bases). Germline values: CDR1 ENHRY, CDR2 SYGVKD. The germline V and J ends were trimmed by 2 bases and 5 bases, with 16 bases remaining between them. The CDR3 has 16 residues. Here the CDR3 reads CAISEPSVTGDNEQFF. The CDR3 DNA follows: TGTGCCATCAGTGAGCCGTCAGTAACGGGGGACAATGAGCAGTTCTTC.

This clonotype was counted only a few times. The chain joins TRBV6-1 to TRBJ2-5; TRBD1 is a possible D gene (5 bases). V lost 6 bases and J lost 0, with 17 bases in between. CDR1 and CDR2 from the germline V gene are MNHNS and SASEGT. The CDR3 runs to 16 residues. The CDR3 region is CASSPTVLGYQETQYF. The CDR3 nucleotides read TGTGCCAGCAGCCCGACAGTCCTGGGGTACCAAGAGACCCAGTACTTC.

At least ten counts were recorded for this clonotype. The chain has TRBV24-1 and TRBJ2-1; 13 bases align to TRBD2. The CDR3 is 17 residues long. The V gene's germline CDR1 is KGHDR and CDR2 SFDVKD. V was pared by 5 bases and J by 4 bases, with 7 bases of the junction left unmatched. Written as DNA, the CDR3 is TGTGCCACCAGTGGAACTAGCGGGAGGGGAATATACAATGAGCAGTTCTTC. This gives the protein CATSGTSGRGIYNEQFF.

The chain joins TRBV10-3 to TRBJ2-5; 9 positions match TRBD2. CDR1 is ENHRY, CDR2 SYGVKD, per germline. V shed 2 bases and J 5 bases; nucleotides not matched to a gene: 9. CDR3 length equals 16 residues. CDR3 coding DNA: TGTGCCATCAGTGAGGCTAGCGGGACCCCCCACGAGACCCAGTACTTC. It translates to CAISEASGTPHETQYF.

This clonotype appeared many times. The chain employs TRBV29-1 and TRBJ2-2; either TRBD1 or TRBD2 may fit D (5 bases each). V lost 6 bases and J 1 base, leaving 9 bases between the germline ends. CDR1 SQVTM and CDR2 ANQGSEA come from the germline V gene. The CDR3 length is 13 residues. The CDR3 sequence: CSVGTGNTGELFF. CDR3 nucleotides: TGCAGCGTGGGGACCGGGAACACCGGGGAGCTGTTTTTT.

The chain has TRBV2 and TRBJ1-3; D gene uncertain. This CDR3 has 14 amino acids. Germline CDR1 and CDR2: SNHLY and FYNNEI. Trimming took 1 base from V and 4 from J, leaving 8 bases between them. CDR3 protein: CASSEVGFGNTIYF. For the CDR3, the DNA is TGTGCCAGCAGTGAAGTGGGGTTCGGAAACACCATATATTTT.

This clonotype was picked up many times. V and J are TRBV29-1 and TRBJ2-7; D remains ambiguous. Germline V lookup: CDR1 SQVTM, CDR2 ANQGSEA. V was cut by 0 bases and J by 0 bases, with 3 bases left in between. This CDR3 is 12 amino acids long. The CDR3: CSVEDNSYEQYF. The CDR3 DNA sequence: TGCAGCGTTGAAGACAACTCCTACGAGCAGTACTTC.

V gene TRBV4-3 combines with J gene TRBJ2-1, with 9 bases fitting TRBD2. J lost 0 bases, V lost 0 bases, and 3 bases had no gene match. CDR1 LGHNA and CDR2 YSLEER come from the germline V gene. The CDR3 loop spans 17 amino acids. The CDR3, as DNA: TGCGCCAGCAGCCAAGACCCTAGCGGGACCTCCTACAATGAGCAGTTCTTC. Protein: CASSQDPSGTSYNEQFF.

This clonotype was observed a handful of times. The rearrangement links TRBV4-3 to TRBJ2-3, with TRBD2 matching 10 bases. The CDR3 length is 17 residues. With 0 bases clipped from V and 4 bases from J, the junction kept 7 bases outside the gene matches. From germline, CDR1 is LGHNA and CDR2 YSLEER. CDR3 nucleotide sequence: TGCGCCAGCAGCCAAGATTCGGTAGCGGGAGGTCCAGATACGCAGTATTTT. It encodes CASSQDSVAGGPDTQYF.

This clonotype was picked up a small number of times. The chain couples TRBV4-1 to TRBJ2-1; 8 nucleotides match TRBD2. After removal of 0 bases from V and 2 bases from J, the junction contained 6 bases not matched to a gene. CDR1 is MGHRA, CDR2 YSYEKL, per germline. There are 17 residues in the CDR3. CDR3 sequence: CASSQDPSGSTYNEQFF. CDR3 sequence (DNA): TGCGCCAGCAGCCAAGATCCGAGCGGGAGCACCTACAATGAGCAGTTCTTC.

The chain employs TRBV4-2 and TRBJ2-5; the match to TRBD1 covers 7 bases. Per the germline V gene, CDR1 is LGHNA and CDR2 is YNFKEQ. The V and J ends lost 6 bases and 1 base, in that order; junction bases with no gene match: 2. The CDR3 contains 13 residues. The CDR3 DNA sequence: TGTGCCAGCAGGAAGGGGGCCCAAGAGACCCAGTACTTC. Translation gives CASRKGAQETQYF.

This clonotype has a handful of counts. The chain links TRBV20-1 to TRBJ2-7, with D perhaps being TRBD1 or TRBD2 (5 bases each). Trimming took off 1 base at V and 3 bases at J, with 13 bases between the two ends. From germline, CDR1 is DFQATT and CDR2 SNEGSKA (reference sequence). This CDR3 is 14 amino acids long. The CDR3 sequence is CSARGFRGYYEQYF. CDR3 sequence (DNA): TGCAGTGCTAGAGGGTTTCGGGGCTACTACGAGCAGTACTTC.

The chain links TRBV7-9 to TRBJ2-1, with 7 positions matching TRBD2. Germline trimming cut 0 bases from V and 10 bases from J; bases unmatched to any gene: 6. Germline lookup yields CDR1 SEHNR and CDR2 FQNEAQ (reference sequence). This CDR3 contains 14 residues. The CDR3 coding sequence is TGTGCCAGCAGCTTAGCCTTACTAGCGCGAGAGCAGTTCTTC. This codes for CASSLALLAREQFF.

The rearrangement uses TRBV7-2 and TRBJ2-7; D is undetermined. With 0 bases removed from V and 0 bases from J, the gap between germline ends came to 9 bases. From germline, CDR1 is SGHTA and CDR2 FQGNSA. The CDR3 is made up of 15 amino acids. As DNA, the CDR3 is TGTGCCAGCAGCTTAGCCCCGGGTTTCTCCTACGAGCAGTACTTC. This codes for CASSLAPGFSYEQYF.

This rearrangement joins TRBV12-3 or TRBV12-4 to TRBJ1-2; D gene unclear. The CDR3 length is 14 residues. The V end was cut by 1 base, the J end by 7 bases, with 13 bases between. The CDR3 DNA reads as TGTGCCAGCAGTTTAGAACGGGGAAGTGGTGGCTACACCTTC. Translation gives CASSLERGSGGYTF.

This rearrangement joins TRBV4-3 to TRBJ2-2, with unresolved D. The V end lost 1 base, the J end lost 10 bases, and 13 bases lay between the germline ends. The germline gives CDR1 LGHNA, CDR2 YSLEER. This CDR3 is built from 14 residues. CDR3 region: CASSQVSRAAELFF. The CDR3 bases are TGCGCCAGCAGCCAAGTTAGTCGGGCCGCGGAGCTGTTTTTT.

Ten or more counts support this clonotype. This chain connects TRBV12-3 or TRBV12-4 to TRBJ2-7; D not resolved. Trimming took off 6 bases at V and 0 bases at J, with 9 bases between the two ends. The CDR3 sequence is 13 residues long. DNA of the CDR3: TGTGCCAGCAGCCCCCCTAGCTCCTACGAGCAGTACTTC. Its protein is CASSPPSSYEQYF.

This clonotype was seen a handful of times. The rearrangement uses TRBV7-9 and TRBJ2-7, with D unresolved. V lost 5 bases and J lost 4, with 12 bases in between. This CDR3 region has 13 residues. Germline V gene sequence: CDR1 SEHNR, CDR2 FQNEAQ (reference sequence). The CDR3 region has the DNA TGTGCCAGCAGCCTCATCCCCTCGTACGAGCAGTACTTC. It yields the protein CASSLIPSYEQYF.